The subject of this entry is one T cell receptor beta chain. At the DNA level, this CDR3 is encoded by other sequences in the same sample as well. The assay was immunoSEQ multiplex PCR, and TCRdb's table has in-frame clones only and misses some. The sample lists 30,000 to 35,000 clones, around 70% seen once, with 4% in the top ten. This CDR3 is 13 amino acids long. Per germline, CDR1 SGHNT and CDR2 YYREEE (reference sequence). With 0 bases removed from V and 4 bases from J, the gap between germline ends came to 7 bases. The sample is drawn from a study of radiotherapy plus CTLA-4 blockade in lung cancer.

V and J are TRBV5-4 and TRBJ2-5; the D gene is possibly TRBD1 (5 bases). The receptor comes from a human donor with non-small cell lung cancer who had stable disease on radiotherapy plus ipilimumab. Sequenced material: peripheral blood, taken from a patient treated with radiotherapy plus ipilimumab. The CDR3 sequence is CASSLGGGETQYF. CDR3 coding DNA: TGTGCCAGCAGCTTGGGGGGCGGAGAGACCCAGTACTTC.